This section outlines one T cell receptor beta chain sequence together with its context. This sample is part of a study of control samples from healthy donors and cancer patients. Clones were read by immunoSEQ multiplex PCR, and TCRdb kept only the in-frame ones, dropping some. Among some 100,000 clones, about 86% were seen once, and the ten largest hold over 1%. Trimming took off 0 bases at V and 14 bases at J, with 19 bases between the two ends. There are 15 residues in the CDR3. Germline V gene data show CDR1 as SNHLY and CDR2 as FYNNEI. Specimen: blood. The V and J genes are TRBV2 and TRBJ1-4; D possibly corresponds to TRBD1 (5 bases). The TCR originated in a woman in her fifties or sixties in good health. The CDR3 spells CASSEAHGGARTLFF. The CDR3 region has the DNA TGTGCCAGCAGTGAAGCCCATGGAGGGGCGCGGACGCTGTTTTTT.